The present T cell receptor (beta chain) was sequenced within a study of blood T cell repertoires in COVID-19. About the research overall: Sites across the United States, Italy and Spain contributed samples from acute and convalescent COVID-19. Sample material is recorded as cDNA or gDNA derived from T cells, B-cell-depleted T cells, or PBMCs.

This clone was seen once. CDR1 and CDR2 (germline): SNHLY, FYNNEI. V was cut by 5 bases and J by 0 bases, with 12 bases left in between. The CDR3 is made up of 15 amino acids. The repertoire was sequenced with immunoSEQ multiplex PCR; TCRdb's copy has only in-frame clones and lacks some. The table has about 330,000 clones, approximately 88% seen once. Symptom resolution, clearance, or two negative PCRs marked donors in Cohort 3 as recovered. Sequenced: PBMCs or T cells enriched from blood (not recorded which). The sequence was collected from a young man who had recovered from COVID-19. The chain combines TRBV2 with TRBJ2-3, with D unclear. The DNA for the CDR3 is TGTGCCAGCAGTATCAGGCGTACTAGCACAGATACGCAGTATTTT. Protein product: CASSIRRTSTDTQYF.